This T cell receptor beta chain comes out of a study of cytomegalovirus exposure and HLA in healthy donors. General study results and limits: An analysis that came later showed most CMV-associated TCR beta chains appearing HLA-restricted.

Healthy bone marrow donors made up the cohort. The junction had 12 bases not matched to a gene; V was cut back by 6 bases and J by 8 bases. The CDR3 runs to 14 residues. Germline CDR1 is MNHNY and CDR2 is SVGAGI (reference sequence). The PCR employed 60 Vbeta primers together with 13 Jbeta primers. Sequencing used immunoSEQ multiplex PCR; TCRdb keeps in-frame clones, though not all of them. The table has more than 95,000 clones, about 83% seen once; the top ten hold around 3.6%. For this clone: Its cognate antigen is unknown.

This TCR was recovered from a man aged 25 to 45 in good health and CMV-seronegative. Material: PBMCs. The gene calls are TRBV6-6 and TRBJ1-2; 7 nucleotides align to TRBD1. The CDR3 nucleotides read TGTGCCAGCAGCCGAGACGGGACAGTAGAAGGCTACACCTTC. This encodes CASSRDGTVEGYTF.